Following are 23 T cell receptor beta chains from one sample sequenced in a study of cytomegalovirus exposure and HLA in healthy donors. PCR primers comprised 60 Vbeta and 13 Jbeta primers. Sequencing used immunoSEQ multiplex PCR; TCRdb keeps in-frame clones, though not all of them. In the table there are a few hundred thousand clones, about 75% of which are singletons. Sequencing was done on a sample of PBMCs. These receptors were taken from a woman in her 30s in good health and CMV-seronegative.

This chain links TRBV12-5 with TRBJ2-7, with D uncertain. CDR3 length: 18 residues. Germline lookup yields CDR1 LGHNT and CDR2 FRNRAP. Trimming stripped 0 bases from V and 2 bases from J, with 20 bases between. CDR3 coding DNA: TGTGCTAGTGGTTTGGTACTCGGATCGCTACTAAGCACCTACGAGCAGTACTTC. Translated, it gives CASGLVLGSLLSTYEQYF.

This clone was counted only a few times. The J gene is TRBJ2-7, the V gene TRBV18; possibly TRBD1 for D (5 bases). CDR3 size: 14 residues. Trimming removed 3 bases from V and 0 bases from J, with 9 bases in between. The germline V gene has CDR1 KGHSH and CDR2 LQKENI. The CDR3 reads CASSPYDSSYEQYF. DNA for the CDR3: TGTGCCAGCTCACCGTACGACAGCTCCTACGAGCAGTACTTC.

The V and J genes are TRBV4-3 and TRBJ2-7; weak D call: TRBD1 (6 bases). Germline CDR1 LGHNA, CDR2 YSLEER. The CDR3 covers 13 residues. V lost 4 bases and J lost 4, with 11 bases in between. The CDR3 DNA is TGCGCCAGCAGCCTAAGACAGGAGTACGAGCAGTACTTC. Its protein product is CASSLRQEYEQYF.

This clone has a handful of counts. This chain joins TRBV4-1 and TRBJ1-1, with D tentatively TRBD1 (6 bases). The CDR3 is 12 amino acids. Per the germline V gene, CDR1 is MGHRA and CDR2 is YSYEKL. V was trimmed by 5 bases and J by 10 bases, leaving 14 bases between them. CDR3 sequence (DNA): TGCGCCAGCAGCTCCGGGACAAAGGGAGCTTTCTTT. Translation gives CASSSGTKGAFF.

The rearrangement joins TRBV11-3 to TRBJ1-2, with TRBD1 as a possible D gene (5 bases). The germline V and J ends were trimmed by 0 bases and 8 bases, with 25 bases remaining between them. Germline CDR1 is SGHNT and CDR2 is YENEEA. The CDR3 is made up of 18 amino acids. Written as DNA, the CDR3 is TGTGCCAGCAGCTTAGATTCCGCACCCTGGGACTCCCAACAAGGCTACACCTTC. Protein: CASSLDSAPWDSQQGYTF.

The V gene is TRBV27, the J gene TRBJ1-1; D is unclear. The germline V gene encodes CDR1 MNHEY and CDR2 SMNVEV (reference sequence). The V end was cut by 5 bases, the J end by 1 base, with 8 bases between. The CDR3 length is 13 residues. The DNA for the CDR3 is TGTGCCAGCAGTATTTGGCAGAACACTGAAGCTTTCTTT. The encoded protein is CASSIWQNTEAFF.

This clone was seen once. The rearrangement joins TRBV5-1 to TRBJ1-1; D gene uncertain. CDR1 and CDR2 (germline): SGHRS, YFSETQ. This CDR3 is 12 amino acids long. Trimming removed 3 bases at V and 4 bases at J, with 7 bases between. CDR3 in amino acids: CASSYTATEAFF. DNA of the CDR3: TGCGCCAGCAGCTATACTGCCACTGAAGCTTTCTTT.

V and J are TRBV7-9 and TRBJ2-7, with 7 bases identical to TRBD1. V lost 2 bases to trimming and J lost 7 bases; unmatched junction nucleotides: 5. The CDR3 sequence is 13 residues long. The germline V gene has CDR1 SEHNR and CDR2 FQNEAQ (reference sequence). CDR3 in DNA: TGTGCCAGCAGCTTAAGACAGGGCGGTGAGCAGTACTTC. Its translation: CASSLRQGGEQYF.

The CDR3 here is CASSVEGGSNQPQHF. DNA of the CDR3: TGTGCCAGCAGTGTAGAGGGTGGAAGCAATCAGCCCCAGCATTTT. V usage is TRBV6-5 and J usage is TRBJ1-5; D gene unclear. V dropped 5 bases and J dropped 1 base, with 12 bases sitting between them. The CDR3 loop spans 15 amino acids. Germline V gene lookup returns CDR1 MNHEY and CDR2 SVGAGI.

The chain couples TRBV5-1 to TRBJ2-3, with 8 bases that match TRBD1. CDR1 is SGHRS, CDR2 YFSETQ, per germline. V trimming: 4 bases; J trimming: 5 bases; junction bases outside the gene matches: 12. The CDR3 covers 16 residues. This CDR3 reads CASSDLVAGGGDTQYF. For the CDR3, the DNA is TGCGCCAGCAGCGACCTCGTGGCAGGGGGCGGAGATACGCAGTATTTT.

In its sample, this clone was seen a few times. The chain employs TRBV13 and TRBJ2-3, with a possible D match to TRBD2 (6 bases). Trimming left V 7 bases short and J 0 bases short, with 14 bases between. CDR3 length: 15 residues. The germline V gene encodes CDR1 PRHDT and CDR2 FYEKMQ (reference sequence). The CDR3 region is CASNSGDASTDTQYF. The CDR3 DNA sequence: TGTGCCAGCAATTCGGGGGACGCTAGCACAGATACGCAGTATTTT.

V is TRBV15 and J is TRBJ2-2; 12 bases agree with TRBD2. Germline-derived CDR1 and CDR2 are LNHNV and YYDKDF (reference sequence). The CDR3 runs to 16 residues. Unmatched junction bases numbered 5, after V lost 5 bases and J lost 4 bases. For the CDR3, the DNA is TGTGCCACCAGCCCGGGACTAGCGGGTATCACCGGGGAGCTGTTTTTT. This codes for CATSPGLAGITGELFF.

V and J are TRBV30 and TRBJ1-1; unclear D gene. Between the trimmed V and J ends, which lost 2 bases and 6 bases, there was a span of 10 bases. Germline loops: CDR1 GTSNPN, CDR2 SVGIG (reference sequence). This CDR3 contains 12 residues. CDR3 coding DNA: TGTGCCTGGAGTTGGGCCGTCGCTGAAGCTTTCTTT. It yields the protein CAWSWAVAEAFF.

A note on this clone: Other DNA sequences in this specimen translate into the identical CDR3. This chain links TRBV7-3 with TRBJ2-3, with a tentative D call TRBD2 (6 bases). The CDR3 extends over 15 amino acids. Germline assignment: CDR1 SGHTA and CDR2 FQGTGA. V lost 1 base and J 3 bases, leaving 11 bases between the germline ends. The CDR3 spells CASSLNGGGTDTQYF. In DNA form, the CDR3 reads TGTGCCAGCAGCTTAAACGGGGGTGGGACAGATACGCAGTATTTT.

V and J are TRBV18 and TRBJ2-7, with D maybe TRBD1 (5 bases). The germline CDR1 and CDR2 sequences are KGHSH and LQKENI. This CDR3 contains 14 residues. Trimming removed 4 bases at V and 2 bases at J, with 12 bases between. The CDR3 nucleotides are TGTGCCAGCTCACAAACAGGTACCGCCTACGAGCAGTACTTC. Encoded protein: CASSQTGTAYEQYF.

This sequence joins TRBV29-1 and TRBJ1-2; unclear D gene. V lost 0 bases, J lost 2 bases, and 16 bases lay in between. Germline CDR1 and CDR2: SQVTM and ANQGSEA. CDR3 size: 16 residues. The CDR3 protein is CSVEDLQDNVNYGYTF. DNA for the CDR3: TGCAGCGTTGAAGATCTGCAAGACAACGTAAACTATGGCTACACCTTC.

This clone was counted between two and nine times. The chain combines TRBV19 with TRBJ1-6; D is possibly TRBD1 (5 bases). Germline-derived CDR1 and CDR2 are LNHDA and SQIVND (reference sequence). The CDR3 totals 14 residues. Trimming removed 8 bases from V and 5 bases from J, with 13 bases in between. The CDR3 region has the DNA TGTGCCAGTGGGGGGGGTCGGGATAATTCACCCCTCCACTTT. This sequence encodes CASGGGRDNSPLHF.

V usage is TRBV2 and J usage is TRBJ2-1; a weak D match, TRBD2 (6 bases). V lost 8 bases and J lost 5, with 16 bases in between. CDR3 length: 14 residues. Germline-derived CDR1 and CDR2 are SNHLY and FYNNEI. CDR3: CASRAAGGNNEQFF. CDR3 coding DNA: TGTGCCAGCCGGGCAGCCGGGGGAAACAATGAGCAGTTCTTC.

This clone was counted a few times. The CDR3 sequence: CASSGGTGNYGYTF. DNA of the CDR3: TGTGCCAGCAGTGGAGGGACAGGGAACTATGGCTACACCTTC. The chain couples TRBV6-1 to TRBJ1-2; 9 nucleotides align to TRBD1. The trim removed 4 bases at V and 2 bases at J, leaving 2 bases unmatched. The CDR3 consists of 14 residues. CDR1 is MNHNS and CDR2 is SASEGT in the germline V gene.

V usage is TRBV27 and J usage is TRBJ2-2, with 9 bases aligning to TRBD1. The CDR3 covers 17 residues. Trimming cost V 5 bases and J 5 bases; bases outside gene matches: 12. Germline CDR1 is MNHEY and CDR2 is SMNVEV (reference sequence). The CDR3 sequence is CASSPRDRVFFTGELFF. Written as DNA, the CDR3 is TGTGCCAGCAGTCCCCGGGACAGGGTTTTCTTTACCGGGGAGCTGTTTTTT.

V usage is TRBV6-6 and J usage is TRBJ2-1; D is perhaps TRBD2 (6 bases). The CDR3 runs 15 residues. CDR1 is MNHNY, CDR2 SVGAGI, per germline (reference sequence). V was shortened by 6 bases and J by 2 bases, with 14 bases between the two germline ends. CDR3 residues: CASRDSGLPYNEQFF. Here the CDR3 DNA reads TGTGCCAGCAGGGATTCGGGACTGCCCTACAATGAGCAGTTCTTC.

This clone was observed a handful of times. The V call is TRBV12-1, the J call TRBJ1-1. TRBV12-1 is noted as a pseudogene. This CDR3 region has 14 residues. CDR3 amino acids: CASSFSAGNTEAFF. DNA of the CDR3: TGTGCCAGCAGCTTTTCCGCGGGGAACACTGAAGCTTTCTTT.

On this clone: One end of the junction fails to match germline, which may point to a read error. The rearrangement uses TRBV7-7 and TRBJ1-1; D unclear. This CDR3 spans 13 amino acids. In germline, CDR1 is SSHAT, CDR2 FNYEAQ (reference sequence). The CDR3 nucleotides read TGTGCTAGCAGCTACCACGAGGGTGGTGAAGCTTTCTTT. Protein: CASSYHEGGEAFF.